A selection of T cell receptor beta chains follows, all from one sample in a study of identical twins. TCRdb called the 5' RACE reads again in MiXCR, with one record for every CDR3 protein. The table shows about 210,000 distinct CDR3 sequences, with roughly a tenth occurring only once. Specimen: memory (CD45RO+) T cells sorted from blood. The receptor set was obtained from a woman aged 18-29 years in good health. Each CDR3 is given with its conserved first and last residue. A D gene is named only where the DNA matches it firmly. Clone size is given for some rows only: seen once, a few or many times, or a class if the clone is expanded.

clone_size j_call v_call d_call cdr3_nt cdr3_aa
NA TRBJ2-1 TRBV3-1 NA TGTGCCAGCAGCCCACCCGGGACTCACGCGAACAATGAGCAGTTCTTC CASSPPGTHANNEQFF
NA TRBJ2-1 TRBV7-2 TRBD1 TGTGCCAGCAGCTCCGACAGGGGTGGATACAATGAGCAGTTCTTC CASSSDRGGYNEQFF
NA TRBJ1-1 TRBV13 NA TGTGCCAGCATGGACGGAGGGGTCACTGAAGCTTTCTTT CASMDGGVTEAFF
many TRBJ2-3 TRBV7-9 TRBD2 TGTGCCAGCAGCTCCTCTAGAGGGCGGGAGAGCACAGATACGCAGTATTTT CASSSSRGRESTDTQYF
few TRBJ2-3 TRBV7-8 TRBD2 TGTGCCAGCAGCTCATTTTCCCGACTAGCGGGGATGGGAGATACGCAGTATTTT CASSSFSRLAGMGDTQYF
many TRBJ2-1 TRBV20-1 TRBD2 TGCAGTGCTCAAAGGACTAGCGAGGGGGGTTACAATGAGCAGTTCTTC CSAQRTSEGGYNEQFF
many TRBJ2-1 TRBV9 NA TGTGCCAGCAGCGAGCCGGCAGCGCCGATTCTCTTC CASSEPAAPILF
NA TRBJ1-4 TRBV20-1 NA TGCAGTGCTAGAGCCCTGTCGACAGGTTTTGAAAAACTGTTTTTT CSARALSTGFEKLFF
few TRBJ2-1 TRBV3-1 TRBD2 TGTGCCAGCAGCCAAATTTTTAGCGGGGGGCCTCGGAATGAGCAGTTCTTC CASSQIFSGGPRNEQFF
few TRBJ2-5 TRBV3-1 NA TGTGCCAGCAGCGCAGGGCAAGCTAACGATAACCAAGAGACCCAGTACTTC CASSAGQANDNQETQYF
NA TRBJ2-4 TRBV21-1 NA TGTGCCAGCAGCGCGTGCCCGGGAATAGCCAAAAACATTCAGTACTTC CASSACPGIAKNIQYF
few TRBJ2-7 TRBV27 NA TGTGCCAGCAGTTTAGGGGGCATTTACGAGCAGTACTTC CASSLGGIYEQYF
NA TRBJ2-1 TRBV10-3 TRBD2 TGTGCCATCATGTCTTCTCTCGGGGGGGAGAACTACAATGAGCAGTTCTTC CAIMSSLGGENYNEQFF
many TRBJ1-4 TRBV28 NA TGTGCCAGCAGTTTAGCGGGACTGACCGAAAAACTGTTTTTT CASSLAGLTEKLFF
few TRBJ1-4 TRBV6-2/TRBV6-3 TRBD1 TGTGCCAGCAGTTACCCCCAGGGGGCAGGTGAAAAACTGTTTTTT CASSYPQGAGEKLFF
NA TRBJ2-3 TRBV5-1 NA TGCGCCAGCAGCTTGGCAAAGCTCGCGGGGCGGGAAGATACGCAGTATTTT CASSLAKLAGREDTQYF
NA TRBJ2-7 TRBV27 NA TGTGCCAGCAGTCCTGGGACCAGAACCTACGAGCAGTACTTC CASSPGTRTYEQYF
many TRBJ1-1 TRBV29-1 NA TGCAGCGTCTTGAGACCGCGGCGGGGCACTGAAGCTTTCTTT CSVLRPRRGTEAFF
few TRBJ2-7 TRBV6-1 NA TGTGCCAGCAGTGAAATTGGCTACTCCTACGAGCAGTACTTC CASSEIGYSYEQYF
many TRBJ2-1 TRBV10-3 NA TGTGCCATCAGTGAGTCTCTGTCTTACTCCTACAATGAGCAGTTCTTC CAISESLSYSYNEQFF
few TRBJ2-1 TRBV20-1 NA TGCAGTGCCGTCGTCGGCAGCTACAATGAGCAGTTCTTC CSAVVGSYNEQFF
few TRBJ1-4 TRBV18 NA TGTGCCAGCTCATCAGTAAACGAAAAACTGTTTTTT CASSSVNEKLFF
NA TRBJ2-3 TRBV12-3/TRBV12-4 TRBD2 TGTACCAGCAGTTTTGGTCTAGCGGGGGGCCTATCAACAGATACGCAGTATTTT CTSSFGLAGGLSTDTQYF
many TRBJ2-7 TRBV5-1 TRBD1 TGCGCCAGCAGCTTGGACCTCCGGACAGGGGGGTACGAGCAGTACTTC CASSLDLRTGGYEQYF
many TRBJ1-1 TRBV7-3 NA TGTGCCAGCAGCTTCGCAGGCAACACTGAAGCTTTCTTT CASSFAGNTEAFF
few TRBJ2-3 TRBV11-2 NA TGTGCCAGCACTCTGCAGGGGGGCGGTACGGCAGATACGCAGTATTTT CASTLQGGGTADTQYF
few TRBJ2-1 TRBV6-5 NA TGTGCCAGCAGTTACTCGAGTCTTCTGGGGAGCTCCTACAATGAGCAGTTCTTC CASSYSSLLGSSYNEQFF
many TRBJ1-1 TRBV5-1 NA TGCGCCAGCAGCTTGCGTGCGACAGCAGGTGAAGCTTTCTTT CASSLRATAGEAFF
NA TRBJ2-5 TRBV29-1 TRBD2 TGCAGCGGACTAGCGGGAGAGGAGACCCAGTACTTC CSGLAGEETQYF